The sequence of this TCR beta chain was determined in a study of cytomegalovirus exposure and HLA in healthy donors. The repertoire was sequenced with immunoSEQ multiplex PCR; TCRdb's copy has only in-frame clones and lacks some. Of about 130,000 clones listed, roughly nine tenths are singletons. This clone was observed a few times. CDR1 MNHNS and CDR2 SASEGT come from the germline V gene. This CDR3 has 15 residues. Losses at the gene ends were 2 bases for V and 4 bases for J; bases not matched to a gene: 2. The sequenced sample was PBMCs. The TCR sequence derives from a woman in her late teens or twenties in good health and CMV-seropositive. This chain connects TRBV6-1 to TRBJ2-5, with 12 bases aligning to TRBD2. The CDR3, as DNA: TGTGCCAGCAGTGAACTAGCGGGGGGGCCAGAGACCCAGTACTTC. Amino acids: CASSELAGGPETQYF.